The entry that follows covers one T cell receptor (beta chain) sequence. Its antigen is unidentified. This specimen comes from a study of cytomegalovirus exposure and HLA in healthy donors. Study-wide results and caveats: CMV serostatus was the sole immune exposure information available.

The CDR3 is made up of 15 amino acids. Germline values: CDR1 SGHAT, CDR2 FQNNGV. V lost 2 bases and J lost 6; bases outside the gene matches: 10. The PCR was carried out with 60 Vbeta primers and 13 Jbeta primers. TCRdb keeps only in-frame clones here, not all; method: immunoSEQ multiplex PCR. The sample yields nearly 200,000 clones, approximately 78% seen once. Sequencing was performed on PBMCs. V usage is TRBV11-2 and J usage is TRBJ2-7, with 7 bases fitting TRBD1. The receptor was derived from a woman aged 45-65 years in good health and CMV-seropositive. CDR3 sequence: CASSLRAGGFREQYF. DNA for the CDR3: TGTGCCAGCAGCTTACGGGCAGGGGGATTCCGCGAGCAGTACTTC.